This T cell receptor (beta chain) was sequenced for a study of blood T cell repertoires in COVID-19. Study-wide background: Samples representing acute and convalescent COVID-19 were sourced from the United States, Italy and Spain.

In the original analysis: It was from reference gene primer amplification that nucleated cell counts were estimated. Method: immunoSEQ multiplex PCR; TCRdb's copy keeps in-frame clones and lacks some. That table supplies the V and J calls and clone size; D and trimming were determined from the DNA. This table holds around 310,000 clones, roughly 89% found once. Residents of 24 US areas, aged about 18 to 95 years, made up the participants. For recovered donors of Cohort 3, there were two negative PCRs, clearance, or symptom resolution. Specimen: PBMCs or T cells enriched from blood (not recorded which). This TCR came from a woman aged 25 to 39 who had recovered from COVID-19.

The CDR3 loop is CASSYNRAHEQYF. The DNA for the CDR3 is TGTGCCAGCAGTTACAACAGGGCTCACGAGCAGTACTTC. J is TRBJ2-7 and V is TRBV6-5; tentatively, D is TRBD1 (6 bases). CDR1 is MNHEY and CDR2 is SVGAGI in the germline V gene. Trimming left V 2 bases short and J 5 bases short, with 10 bases between. The CDR3 is 13 amino acids.